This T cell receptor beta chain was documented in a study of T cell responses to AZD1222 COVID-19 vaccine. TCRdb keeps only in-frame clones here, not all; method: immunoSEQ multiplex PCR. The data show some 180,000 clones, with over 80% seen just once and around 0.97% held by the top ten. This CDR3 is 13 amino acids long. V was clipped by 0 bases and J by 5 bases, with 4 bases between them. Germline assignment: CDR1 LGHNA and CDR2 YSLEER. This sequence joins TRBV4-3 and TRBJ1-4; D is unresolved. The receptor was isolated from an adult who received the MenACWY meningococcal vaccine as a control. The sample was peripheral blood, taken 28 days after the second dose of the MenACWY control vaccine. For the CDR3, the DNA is TGCGCCAGCAGCCAAGAACTGAATGAAAAACTGTTTTTT. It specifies CASSQELNEKLFF.